One sample yielded the 20 T cell receptor beta chains listed below, sequenced in a study of T cell responses to AZD1222 COVID-19 vaccine. Produced via immunoSEQ multiplex PCR; TCRdb's table is partial and in-frame only. The data contain 65,000 to 80,000 clones, around 82% of them singletons. Sequences were derived from peripheral blood, sampled 28 days after the second AZD1222 dose. The receptors were gathered from an adult who received the AZD1222 COVID-19 vaccine.

The gene calls are TRBV21-1 and TRBJ2-2; the table's D gene call, TRBD1, was not cross checked with the DNA. TRBV21-1 is noted as a pseudogene. The CDR3 has 18 amino acids. In nucleotides, the CDR3 is TGTGCCAGCAGCAAATTGCGTGCTGTGAAAGGGGCCACCGGGGAGCTGTTTTTT. Residues: CASSKLRAVKGATGELFF.

The chain links TRBV7-2 to TRBJ1-2, with TRBD1 matching 8 bases. Germline CDR1 SGHTA, CDR2 FQGNSA. The CDR3 loop spans 15 amino acids. Germline trimming cut 0 bases from V and 5 bases from J; bases unmatched to any gene: 5. The CDR3 region has the DNA TGTGCCAGCAGCTTAGCTCAGGGGGCTTGGTATGGCTACACCTTC. Its protein is CASSLAQGAWYGYTF.

This chain links TRBV7-6 with TRBJ2-3; 7 positions match TRBD1. V lost 5 bases to trimming and J lost 5 bases; unmatched junction nucleotides: 13. Germline CDR1 is SGHVS and CDR2 is FNYEAQ. This CDR3 is 16 amino acids long. CDR3 bases: TGTGCCAGCAGCGTCGGGACAGCCGCTGAACGAGATACGCAGTATTTT. Translating it yields CASSVGTAAERDTQYF.

The gene calls are TRBV18 and TRBJ1-1; D is uncertain. The CDR3 is made up of 15 amino acids. Trimming pared 3 bases from V and 6 bases from J, leaving 17 bases between. Looked up from germline, CDR1 is KGHSH and CDR2 is LQKENI. CDR3 DNA sequence: TGTGCCAGCTCACCTGTAGCAAGGTGGAATTCTGAAGCTTTCTTT. It yields the protein CASSPVARWNSEAFF.

The rearrangement links TRBV25-1 to TRBJ1-4, with a weak D call TRBD1 (6 bases). Trimming cost V 5 bases and J 6 bases, with 19 bases left between them. This CDR3 contains 16 residues. Germline CDR1 MGHDK, CDR2 SYGVNS. CDR3 amino acids: CASSNYYQGTDEKLFF. CDR3 in DNA: TGTGCCAGCAGTAATTACTACCAGGGGACGGATGAAAAACTGTTTTTT.

V gene TRBV30 combines with J gene TRBJ1-4; 10 bases fit TRBD1. This CDR3 has 14 residues. Germline trimming cut 7 bases from V and 6 bases from J; bases unmatched to any gene: 8. Germline CDR1 GTSNPN, CDR2 SVGIG (reference sequence). The CDR3: CAFLDRGRDEKLFF. The DNA of the CDR3 is TGTGCCTTCCTTGACAGGGGGCGAGATGAAAAACTGTTTTTT. Using reference TRBV30 and TRBJ1-4 for the parts outside the CDR3, the full variable domain is SQTIHQWPATLVQPVGSPLSLECTVEGTSNPNLYWYRQAAGRGLQLLFYSVGIGQISSEVPQNLSASRPQDRQFILSSKKLLLSDSGFYLCAFLDRGRDEKLFFGSGTQLSVL.

In DNA, the CDR3 is TGTGCCAGTACTCTGGGAACCCGGGACAGGGATCTATCAAACTATGGCTACACCTTC. Translated: CASTLGTRDRDLSNYGYTF. The chain recombines TRBV19 with TRBJ1-2; TRBD1 matches at 9 bases. This CDR3 is built from 19 residues. V trimming: 7 bases; J trimming: 2 bases; junction bases outside the gene matches: 20. Germline-derived CDR1 and CDR2 are LNHDA and SQIVND (reference sequence).

The CDR3 DNA sequence: TGCGCCAGCAGTCAACAGGGGGACACTGAAGCTTTCTTT. This sequence encodes CASSQQGDTEAFF. This chain links TRBV5-1 with TRBJ1-1, with 8 bases lining up with TRBD1. V shed 5 bases, J shed 3 bases, and the junction held 3 bases outside the gene matches. The CDR3 length is 13 residues. The germline V gene encodes CDR1 SGHRS and CDR2 YFSETQ.

This clone came up a few times. This sequence joins TRBV27 and TRBJ1-6, with D maybe TRBD1 (6 bases). The V and J ends lost 2 bases and 7 bases respectively, with 9 bases between them. This CDR3 comprises 14 residues. The germline gives CDR1 MNHEY, CDR2 SMNVEV (reference sequence). The CDR3 nucleotides are TGTGCCAGCAGTTTACAGGGGAAAAATTCACCCCTCCACTTT. Translation: CASSLQGKNSPLHF.

This chain connects TRBV7-2 to TRBJ1-2, with D possibly being TRBD1 (6 bases). Deletions cut 4 bases from V and 5 bases from J, with 14 bases between. Looked up from germline, CDR1 is SGHTA and CDR2 is FQGNSA. This CDR3 comprises 14 residues. Here the CDR3 DNA reads TGTGCCAGCAGCTCCTCCGGGACACGTTATGGCTACACCTTC. Amino acids: CASSSSGTRYGYTF.

The chain combines TRBV2 with TRBJ1-6, with a weak D call TRBD1 (6 bases). Trimming pared 2 bases from V and 3 bases from J, leaving 17 bases between. Germline-derived CDR1 and CDR2 are SNHLY and FYNNEI. This CDR3 spans 18 amino acids. Written as DNA, the CDR3 is TGTGCCAGCAGTGAACGGGGGGCCCAGAACAACTATAATTCACCCCTCCACTTT. Translated, it gives CASSERGAQNNYNSPLHF.

In its sample, this clone was seen a few times. The chain has TRBV5-1 and TRBJ2-1; 8 positions match TRBD2. Germline CDR1 is SGHRS and CDR2 is YFSETQ. The CDR3 spans 16 residues. V shed 3 bases, J shed 0 bases, and the junction held 5 bases outside the gene matches. The CDR3: CASSYSGTTSYNEQFF. The CDR3, as DNA: TGCGCCAGCAGCTATAGCGGGACGACCTCCTACAATGAGCAGTTCTTC.

This sequence joins TRBV19 and TRBJ2-5; TRBD1 matches 10 bases. The CDR3 consists of 12 residues. The V segment lost 10 bases and the J segment 5 bases; nucleotides outside the gene matches: 4. CDR1 is LNHDA, CDR2 SQIVND, per germline (reference sequence). The DNA of the CDR3 is TGTGCCACTAGACAGGGGGCCGAGACCCAGTACTTC. Its translation is CATRQGAETQYF. Variable domain in full (rest from reference TRBV19 and TRBJ2-5): DGGITQSPKYLFRKEGQNVTLSCEQNLNHDAMYWYRQDPGQGLRLIYYSQIVNDFQKGDIAEGYSVSREKKESFPLTVTSAQKNPTAFYLCATRQGAETQYFGPGTRLLVL.

V and J are TRBV2 and TRBJ2-3; 8 bases are a match to TRBD2. Germline-derived CDR1 and CDR2 are SNHLY and FYNNEI. Losses at the gene ends were 10 bases for V and 2 bases for J; bases not matched to a gene: 11. CDR3 length: 15 residues. CDR3 loop: CATEAGGGYTDTQYF. The CDR3 bases are TGTGCCACTGAAGCTGGCGGGGGGTACACAGATACGCAGTATTTT.

The rearrangement joins TRBV20-1 to TRBJ1-5; D unresolved. The germline V gene encodes CDR1 DFQATT and CDR2 SNEGSKA (reference sequence). V was pared by 3 bases and J by 3 bases, with 9 bases between. The CDR3 is 13 residues long. The CDR3: CSASSQNNQPQHF. The CDR3 DNA is TGCAGTGCTAGTTCGCAGAACAATCAGCCCCAGCATTTT.

The chain recombines TRBV30 with TRBJ1-5; a possible D gene is TRBD1 (5 bases). Trimming removed 7 bases at V and 5 bases at J, with 21 bases between. The CDR3 is 15 amino acids. Germline-derived CDR1 and CDR2 are GTSNPN and SVGIG (reference sequence). The CDR3: CAFTGGGRGHQPQHF. Here the CDR3 DNA reads TGTGCCTTTACCGGTGGGGGGAGGGGACATCAGCCCCAGCATTTT. Supplemented by reference TRBV30 and TRBJ1-5, the full variable domain reads SQTIHQWPATLVQPVGSPLSLECTVEGTSNPNLYWYRQAAGRGLQLLFYSVGIGQISSEVPQNLSASRPQDRQFILSSKKLLLSDSGFYLCAFTGGGRGHQPQHFGDGTRLSIL.

The chain has TRBV6-5 and TRBJ1-2, with TRBD1 matching 8 bases. J gave up 5 bases and V 6 bases, and 8 bases lay outside the gene matches. The germline gives CDR1 MNHEY, CDR2 SVGAGI. This CDR3 has 14 residues. Here the CDR3 DNA reads TGTGCCAGCAGAGGACAGGGATCGCGGTATGGCTACACCTTC. Translated: CASRGQGSRYGYTF.

V usage is TRBV12-3 or TRBV12-4 and J usage is TRBJ2-7; D may be TRBD1 (6 bases). CDR3 length equals 13 residues. V was pared by 6 bases and J by 4 bases, with 13 bases between. CDR3 in amino acids: CASSPGTPYEQYF. The CDR3 coding sequence is TGTGCCAGCAGCCCCGGGACACCTTACGAGCAGTACTTC.

V and J are TRBV27 and TRBJ1-2, with 10 bases fitting TRBD1. CDR1 is MNHEY, CDR2 SMNVEV, per germline (reference sequence). The junction had 4 bases not matched to a gene; V was cut back by 4 bases and J by 2 bases. This CDR3 has 15 residues. The CDR3 nucleotides are TGTGCCAGCAGTTCCCGGGACAGGGGCAACTATGGCTACACCTTC. Translation: CASSSRDRGNYGYTF.

V usage is TRBV20-1 and J usage is TRBJ2-1, with 10 nucleotides matching TRBD2. Unmatched junction bases numbered 13, after V lost 3 bases and J lost 8 bases. There are 16 residues in the CDR3. In germline, CDR1 is DFQATT, CDR2 SNEGSKA (reference sequence). CDR3 bases: TGCAGTGCTAGTCCACCGGGCCTAGCGGGAGAGGATGAGCAGTTCTTC. Translated: CSASPPGLAGEDEQFF.